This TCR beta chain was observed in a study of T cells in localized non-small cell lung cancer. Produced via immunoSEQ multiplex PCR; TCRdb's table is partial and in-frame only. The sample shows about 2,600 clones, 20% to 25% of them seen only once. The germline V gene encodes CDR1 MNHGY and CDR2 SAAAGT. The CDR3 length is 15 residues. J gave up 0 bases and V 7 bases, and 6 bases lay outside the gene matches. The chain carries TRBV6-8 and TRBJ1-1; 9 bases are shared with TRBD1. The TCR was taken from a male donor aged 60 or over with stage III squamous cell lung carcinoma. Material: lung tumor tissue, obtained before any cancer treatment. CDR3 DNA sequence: TGTGCCAGCACTTGGACAGGGGCGATGAACACTGAAGCTTTCTTT. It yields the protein CASTWTGAMNTEAFF.